The 25 T cell receptor beta chains given below trace back to one sample, sequenced in a study of T cell repertoires in cytomegalovirus infection. TCRdb re-called the reads with MiXCR, one entry per CDR3 protein. Here the sample spans approximately 500,000 distinct CDR3 sequences, approximately 16% being singletons. Sequences were obtained from CD8+ T cells from PBMCs. These receptors were obtained from a human donor in good health (CMV status not recorded). Some clones in this sample may be carry-over from other donors' samples.

There are many counts of this clonotype. CDR3 in amino acids: CASSLGRGLNTEAFF. The CDR3, as DNA: TGTGCCAGCAGCTTAGGGAGGGGGCTCAACACTGAAGCTTTCTTT. This sequence joins TRBV7-6 and TRBJ1-1, with 7 bases fitting TRBD1. The J segment lost 2 bases and the V segment lost 1 base, leaving 4 bases of the junction unmatched. Looked up from germline, CDR1 is SGHVS and CDR2 is FNYEAQ. This CDR3 is 15 amino acids long.

The J gene is TRBJ2-1, the V gene TRBV5-4; TRBD2 aligns across 9 bases. The CDR3 is made up of 16 amino acids. The V gene's germline CDR1 is SGHNT and CDR2 YYREEE (reference sequence). CDR3 DNA sequence: TGTGGCACGAGGCTAGCGGGGAGGAGCTCCTACAATGAGCAGTTCTTC. Protein product: CGTRLAGRSSYNEQFF. Supplemented by reference TRBV5-4 and TRBJ2-1, the full variable domain reads ETGVTQSPTHLIKTRGQQVTLRCSSQSGHNTVSWYQQALGQGPQFIFQYYREEENGRGNFPPRFSGLQFPNYSSELNVNALELDDSALYLCGTRLAGRSSYNEQFFGPGTRLTVL.

The chain employs TRBV29-1 and TRBJ2-7; D ambiguous. This CDR3 spans 12 amino acids. Trimming left V 0 bases short and J 3 bases short, with 6 bases between. CDR1 SQVTM and CDR2 ANQGSEA come from the germline V gene. In DNA, the CDR3 is TGCAGCGTTGAAGAACACAACTACGAGCAGTACTTC. Amino acid sequence: CSVEEHNYEQYF.

This clonotype was counted at least ten times. The chain recombines TRBV27 with TRBJ2-7; 14 bases fit TRBD2. J gave up 5 bases and V 5 bases, and 5 bases lay outside the gene matches. There are 15 residues in the CDR3. Germline CDR1 reads MNHEY; CDR2 reads SMNVEV (reference sequence). CDR3 in amino acids: CASSRGLAGENEQYF. DNA of the CDR3: TGTGCCAGCAGTCGGGGACTAGCGGGAGAAAACGAGCAGTACTTC.

This clonotype was seen ten or more times. CDR3 sequence (DNA): TGTGCCAGCATCTCCTCGGGACTAGCGGGGGGGCCTACAGATACGCAGTATTTT. Its protein is CASISSGLAGGPTDTQYF. The chain couples TRBV6-1 to TRBJ2-3; 16 nucleotides align to TRBD2. The CDR3 covers 18 residues. The germline gives CDR1 MNHNS, CDR2 SASEGT. Germline trimming cut 7 bases from V and 3 bases from J; bases unmatched to any gene: 10.

This clonotype was observed a handful of times. The gene calls are TRBV15 and TRBJ1-5; D remains unclear. The V end was cut by 5 bases, the J end by 5 bases, with 10 bases between. CDR1 is LNHNV, CDR2 YYDKDF, per germline (reference sequence). CDR3 length: 13 amino acids. The CDR3 spells CATSEIGYQPQHF. As DNA, the CDR3 is TGTGCCACCAGCGAGATAGGATATCAGCCCCAGCATTTT. Together with reference TRBV15 and TRBJ1-5, the CDR3 gives the full variable domain: DAMVIQNPRYQVTQFGKPVTLSCSQTLNHNVMYWYQQKSSQAPKLLFHYYDKDFNNEADTPDNFQSRRPNTSFCFLDIRSPGLGDTAMYLCATSEIGYQPQHFGDGTRLSIL.

The gene calls are TRBV2 and TRBJ1-1; possibly TRBD1 for D (6 bases). V dropped 3 bases and J dropped 0 bases, with 14 bases sitting between them. The germline V gene has CDR1 SNHLY and CDR2 FYNNEI. This CDR3 is 16 amino acids long. CDR3 sequence reads: CASSEPRQAMNTEAFF. CDR3 nucleotides: TGTGCCAGCAGTGAGCCCCGACAGGCCATGAACACTGAAGCTTTCTTT.

This clonotype was seen many times. V usage is TRBV6-1 and J usage is TRBJ1-1; D may be TRBD1 (6 bases). Germline assignment: CDR1 MNHNS and CDR2 SASEGT. The germline V and J ends were trimmed by 4 bases and 3 bases, with 18 bases remaining between them. The CDR3 has 16 residues. This chain's CDR3 is CASSGGYRVGDTEAFF. DNA for the CDR3: TGTGCCAGCAGTGGAGGATACAGGGTAGGGGACACTGAAGCTTTCTTT.

The chain is built from TRBV30 and TRBJ2-3, with TRBD2 matching 11 bases. The CDR3 is made up of 18 amino acids. Losses at the gene ends were 2 bases for V and 9 bases for J; bases not matched to a gene: 19. Per germline, CDR1 GTSNPN and CDR2 SVGIG (reference sequence). The CDR3 DNA follows: TGTGCCTGGAGTCCTCCGGGACTAGCGGACGGCGGGTCGGGGACGCAGTATTTT. It codes for CAWSPPGLADGGSGTQYF.

This chain's CDR3 is CASSNLRDVSYEQYF. CDR3 coding DNA: TGTGCCAGCAGTAACCTTCGGGACGTCTCCTACGAGCAGTACTTC. J is TRBJ2-7 and V is TRBV6-2 or TRBV6-3; D tentatively fits TRBD1 or TRBD2 (5 bases each). Germline V gene data show CDR1 as MNHEY and CDR2 as SVGEGT. Deletions cut 5 bases from V and 0 bases from J, with 14 bases between. The CDR3 extends over 15 amino acids.

About this clonotype: This may come from a read error, since a much larger clone is one base off. The chain recombines TRBV29-1 with TRBJ2-1; 13 bases line up with TRBD2. CDR3 length equals 17 residues. CDR1 SQVTM and CDR2 ANQGSEA come from the germline V gene. The CDR3 nucleotides read TGCAGCCCTGGGACTAGCGGGACGATACTGCCCTACAATGAGCAGTGCTTC. As protein: CSPGTSGTILPYNEQCF.

This chain joins TRBV4-1 and TRBJ1-1; D remains unclear. In germline, CDR1 is MGHRA, CDR2 YSYEKL. V dropped 4 bases and J dropped 3 bases, with 21 bases sitting between them. The CDR3 is 17 amino acids. CDR3 bases: TGCGCCAGCAGCCCCGGGCCCTTTTTCGTCCTGGACACTGAAGCTTTCTTT. This translates into CASSPGPFFVLDTEAFF.

At least ten counts were recorded for this clonotype. The J gene is TRBJ1-1, the V gene TRBV7-9, with D possibly TRBD1 on 5 matching bases. The germline gives CDR1 SEHNR, CDR2 FQNEAQ (reference sequence). V lost 5 bases and J lost 7, with 8 bases in between. CDR3 size: 11 residues. CDR3 coding DNA: TGTGCCAGCAGCACTGACAGTGAAGCTTTCTTT. Protein sequence: CASSTDSEAFF.

This clonotype was seen at least ten times. This chain joins TRBV7-8 and TRBJ1-3; the D gene is possibly TRBD1 (5 bases). Between the trimmed V and J ends, which lost 5 bases and 0 bases, there was a span of 11 bases. The CDR3 totals 15 residues. Germline V gene sequence: CDR1 SGHVS, CDR2 FQNEAQ. The CDR3 protein is CASSPGPSSGNTIYF. The CDR3 DNA sequence: TGTGCCAGCAGCCCGGGACCCAGCTCTGGAAACACCATATATTTT.

This clonotype has a handful of counts. The rearrangement joins TRBV5-6 to TRBJ2-5; 11 nucleotides match TRBD2. The CDR3 covers 16 residues. Per the germline V gene, CDR1 is SGHDT and CDR2 is YYEEEE. With V trimmed by 6 bases and J by 4 bases, 11 bases remained unmatched. The CDR3 DNA reads TGTGCCAGCACCTTCTTTAGCGGGAGGGCTCCAGAGACCCAGTACTTC. Its protein product is CASTFFSGRAPETQYF.

This clonotype was picked up many times. The rearrangement joins TRBV12-3 or TRBV12-4 to TRBJ2-3; 12 positions match TRBD2. V was clipped by 3 bases and J by 2 bases; unmatched bases: 6. The CDR3 contains 17 residues. The CDR3 bases are TGTGCCAGCAGTTTCGGACTAGCGGGGTCCCTCACAGATACGCAGTATTTT. The encoded protein is CASSFGLAGSLTDTQYF.

This clonotype showed up many times. V is TRBV2 and J is TRBJ2-7, with TRBD2 matching 13 bases. J gave up 0 bases and V 10 bases, and 9 bases lay outside the gene matches. The germline CDR1 and CDR2 sequences are SNHLY and FYNNEI. CDR3 length: 16 residues. The CDR3 nucleotides read TGTGCCATCCTCGACCGGACTAGCGGGAGCTCCTACGAGCAGTACTTC. It specifies CAILDRTSGSSYEQYF.

This clonotype came up many times. This chain connects TRBV6-1 to TRBJ1-1; D is ambiguous. Trimming removed 7 bases at V and 0 bases at J, with 15 bases between. This CDR3 contains 15 residues. Germline CDR1 and CDR2: MNHNS and SASEGT. The CDR3 is CASIRTGYMNTEAFF. DNA for the CDR3: TGTGCCAGCATCCGGACGGGCTACATGAACACTGAAGCTTTCTTT.

This clonotype was detected only a few times. The chain is built from TRBV2 and TRBJ2-7, with D possibly TRBD2 on 5 matching bases. This CDR3 spans 16 amino acids. CDR1 is SNHLY and CDR2 is FYNNEI in the germline V gene. V lost 6 bases and J lost 2, with 20 bases in between. The CDR3 region is CASRASQVGAAYEQYF. CDR3 sequence (DNA): TGTGCCAGCAGGGCCAGCCAAGTTGGAGCGGCCTACGAGCAGTACTTC.

This clonotype was detected many times. The rearrangement uses TRBV11-2 and TRBJ2-3; D unclear. In germline, CDR1 is SGHAT, CDR2 FQNNGV. Between the trimmed V and J ends, which lost 6 bases and 7 bases, there was a span of 17 bases. CDR3 size: 14 residues. The CDR3 DNA reads as TGTGCCAGCAGTTTGCCCGTGGAGAGACATACGCAGTATTTT. It encodes CASSLPVERHTQYF.

The rearrangement joins TRBV4-2 to TRBJ2-7; 14 bases match TRBD2. Germline V CDR1 and CDR2: LGHNA, YNFKEQ. After removal of 0 bases from V and 4 bases from J, the junction contained 2 bases not matched to a gene. This CDR3 is built from 16 residues. CDR3 region: CASSQDRTSGGYEQYF. The CDR3 nucleotides read TGTGCCAGCAGCCAAGATCGGACTAGCGGGGGGTACGAGCAGTACTTC.

The chain uses TRBV29-1 and TRBJ1-1; possible D gene TRBD1, 5 bases. Germline CDR1 is SQVTM and CDR2 is ANQGSEA. V gave up 4 bases and J gave up 5 bases, with 5 bases separating them. The CDR3 totals 10 residues. The CDR3 region is CSVGQTEAFF. CDR3 DNA sequence: TGCAGCGTTGGACAGACTGAAGCTTTCTTT.

This clonotype was counted ten times or more. The V call is TRBV25-1, the J call TRBJ1-1, with unresolved D. Trimming left V 2 bases short and J 0 bases short, with 4 bases between. Germline V CDR1 and CDR2: MGHDK, SYGVNS. The CDR3 has 13 amino acids. This CDR3 reads CASSEPLNTEAFF. The CDR3 DNA is TGTGCCAGCAGTGAACCCTTGAACACTGAAGCTTTCTTT.

This clonotype has a count of ten or more. The V call is TRBV7-2, the J call TRBJ2-1; 9 bases line up with TRBD2. The CDR3 length is 15 residues. Per germline, CDR1 SGHTA and CDR2 FQGNSA. Unmatched junction bases numbered 8, after V lost 7 bases and J lost 4 bases. CDR3 nucleotides: TGTGCCAGCATTAGAGCGGGAGGTCGATACAATGAGCAGTTCTTC. Its translation: CASIRAGGRYNEQFF.

The J gene is TRBJ2-7, the V gene TRBV29-1, with a tentative D call TRBD2 (5 bases). V lost 0 bases and J lost 4, with 10 bases in between. The length of the CDR3 is 13 residues. Germline V gene data show CDR1 as SQVTM and CDR2 as ANQGSEA. The CDR3 region is CSVEDRTSYEQYF. CDR3 in DNA: TGCAGCGTTGAAGATCGGACTTCATACGAGCAGTACTTC.